The 3 T cell receptor beta chains listed next were all sequenced from one sample in a study of blood T cell repertoires in COVID-19. The protocol was immunoSEQ multiplex PCR, while the TCRdb copy is restricted to in-frame clones and leaves out a portion. The data contain around 94,000 clones, approximately 80% of them singletons. Sequenced: peripheral blood. The receptor set was obtained from a human donor in a cohort sampled during active COVID-19.

This sequence joins TRBV13 and TRBJ1-6, with a possible D match to TRBD1 (6 bases). Trimming removed 5 bases from V and 0 bases from J, with 11 bases in between. Germline-derived CDR1 and CDR2 are PRHDT and FYEKMQ (reference sequence). The CDR3 is made up of 16 amino acids. This CDR3 reads CASSIQGSSYNSPLHF. The CDR3 DNA reads as TGTGCCAGCAGCATCCAGGGGAGCTCCTATAATTCACCCCTCCACTTT.

The rearrangement joins TRBV5-1 to TRBJ1-1; maybe TRBD1 (5 bases). Germline-derived CDR1 and CDR2 are SGHRS and YFSETQ. CDR3 size: 14 residues. V shed 4 bases and J shed 0 bases, with 10 bases lying between them. CDR3 region: CASSLQVMNTEAFF. The CDR3 DNA is TGCGCCAGCAGCCTACAGGTGATGAACACTGAAGCTTTCTTT.

The chain carries TRBV3-1 (or the pseudogene TRBV3-2) and TRBJ2-3, with 7 bases aligning to TRBD2. Germline-derived CDR1 and CDR2 are LGHDT and YNNKEL (reference sequence). The CDR3 totals 19 residues. V lost 4 bases and J lost 2; bases outside the gene matches: 18. CDR3 nucleotides: TGTGCCAGCAGCCCCTTCACCGGGCCAGCGGGGAGATCCACAGATACGCAGTATTTT. Translated: CASSPFTGPAGRSTDTQYF.